A selection of T cell receptor beta chains follows, all from one sample in a study of T cell changes during pregnancy in multiple sclerosis. Data came from immunoSEQ multiplex PCR; TCRdb stores just in-frame clones and leaves some out. The sample has about 59,000 clones, 85% to 95% seen once. Sequenced here: CD4+ T cells from peripheral blood mononuclear cells, sampled before pregnancy. These receptors all come from a female donor with multiple sclerosis, enrolled in a pregnancy study. Both conserved end residues are part of each CDR3. The order of the fields is V gene, J gene, D gene, CDR3 length, clone size, CDR3 protein, CDR3 DNA. D genes are given only for firm matches. The listing skips clone size in some rows; elsewhere it reads once, few, many or a size class.

>TRBV7-2|TRBJ2-1|.|15|.
CASSLDWGRVNEQFF
TGTGCCAGCAGCTTAGATTGGGGCAGGGTCAATGAGCAGTTCTTC
>TRBV6-6|TRBJ2-7|.|16|.
CASSYGQFRVSLEQYF
TGTGCCAGCAGTTACGGACAGTTTAGGGTCTCTCTCGAGCAGTACTTC
>TRBV6-1|TRBJ2-7|.|13|.
CASGSQGTYEQYF
TGTGCCAGCGGGAGCCAGGGGACCTACGAGCAGTACTTC
>TRBV29-1|TRBJ1-2|.|13|once
CSVAESRAGGYTF
TGCAGCGTTGCCGAAAGCAGGGCCGGTGGCTACACCTTC
>TRBV7-2|TRBJ1-1|.|14|.
CASSSYRQPREAFF
TGTGCCAGCAGCTCCTACCGACAGCCTCGGGAAGCTTTCTTT
>TRBV28|TRBJ1-2|.|16|.
CASSGAEWALYYGYTF
TGTGCCAGCAGTGGGGCCGAGTGGGCACTATACTATGGCTACACCTTC
>TRBV11-3|TRBJ2-1|TRBD1|16|.
CASSPRTGRTYNEQFF
TGTGCCAGCAGTCCCCGGACAGGGAGGACCTACAATGAGCAGTTCTTC
>TRBV27|TRBJ2-7|TRBD2|14|.
CASSKTSGHYEQYF
TGTGCCAGCAGTAAGACTAGCGGGCACTACGAGCAGTACTTC
>TRBV6-4|TRBJ1-1|TRBD1|17|.
CASSEFFGTGVRTEAFF
TGTGCCAGCAGTGAATTCTTCGGGACAGGGGTGAGGACTGAAGCTTTCTTT
>TRBV6-5|TRBJ1-1|.|13|.
CASSYIGRRGDFF
TGTGCCAGCAGTTACATCGGTCGGAGGGGTGATTTCTTT